A selection of T cell receptor beta chains follows, all from one sample in a study of blood T cells in healthy people across ages. Each CDR3 protein is one row after TCRdb ran MiXCR on the 5' RACE reads. This table holds about 640,000 distinct CDR3 sequences, about 30% found once. The sample taken for sequencing was blood. These receptors were obtained from a woman at least 80 years old in good health. CDR3s include the opening cysteine and the closing phenylalanine or tryptophan. D genes are given only for firm matches. A clone size is listed for some rows: how often the clone was seen (once, few, many), or a class if it is expanded.

TRBJ1-2	-	TRBV3-1	many	CASSQDERVLYGYTF	TGTGCCAGCAGCCAAGATGAGCGGGTCTTATATGGCTACACCTTC
TRBJ2-2	TRBD1	TRBV20-1	many	CSAPGTGYTGELFF	TGCAGTGCTCCTGGGACAGGTTACACCGGGGAGCTGTTTTTT
TRBJ2-7	TRBD1	TRBV20-1	-	CSATQGASAYEQYF	TGCAGTGCAACCCAGGGGGCGTCCGCCTACGAGCAGTACTTC
TRBJ2-7	-	TRBV4-1	-	CASSQEGLWPLFGADEQYF	TGCGCCAGCAGCCAAGAAGGACTATGGCCCTTATTCGGTGCAGACGAGCAGTACTTC
TRBJ1-2	-	TRBV19	few	CASTARQNNYGYTF	TGTGCCAGTACTGCGAGACAGAATAACTATGGCTACACCTTC
TRBJ1-5	-	TRBV5-1	many	CASSLEHRNQPQHF	TGCGCCAGCAGCTTGGAACATCGAAATCAGCCCCAGCATTTT
TRBJ1-1	TRBD1	TRBV12-3/TRBV12-4	-	CASSRSLGGAPEAFF	TGTGCCAGCAGCCGCTCCCTAGGGGGCGCGCCTGAAGCTTTCTTT
TRBJ2-3	-	TRBV24-1	once	CATSEKDTDTQYF	TGTGCCACCAGTGAGAAGGACACAGATACGCAGTATTTT
TRBJ2-1	-	TRBV2	many	CASSQEYNEQFF	TGTGCCAGCAGTCAAGAGTACAATGAGCAGTTCTTC
TRBJ1-1	-	TRBV30	few	CAWSALGNTEAFF	TGTGCCTGGAGTGCATTGGGGAACACTGAAGCTTTCTTT
TRBJ1-2	TRBD1	TRBV28	many	CASIGGGPISLANYGYTF	TGTGCCAGCATCGGAGGGGGCCCGATTTCCTTAGCTAACTATGGCTACACCTTC
TRBJ1-1	-	TRBV7-2	-	CASSSPDRHTEAFF	TGTGCCAGCAGCTCCCCGGACAGACACACTGAAGCTTTCTTT
TRBJ2-5	-	TRBV20-1	many	CSALATSSSQETQYF	TGCAGTGCGCTTGCAACTAGCAGCTCACAAGAGACCCAGTACTTC
TRBJ2-7	TRBD1	TRBV20-1	-	CSAEDRVNSYEQYF	TGCAGTGCTGAGGACAGGGTAAACTCCTACGAGCAGTACTTC
TRBJ2-5	TRBD2	TRBV7-3	-	CASSLTGRESMQYF	TGTGCCAGCAGCTTAACCGGGCGGGAGTCCATGCAGTACTTC
TRBJ2-6	-	TRBV15	-	CATSREGFSGANVRTF	TGTGCCACCAGCAGAGAAGGGTTTTCAGGGGCCAACGTCCGGACTTTC
TRBJ2-1	TRBD1	TRBV28	many	CASSPSGQGAGEQFF	TGTGCCAGCAGCCCAAGTGGACAGGGGGCAGGCGAGCAGTTCTTC
TRBJ2-3	-	TRBV7-7	-	CVSGQDGTSTDTQYF	TGTGTTAGCGGCCAAGACGGGACTAGCACAGATACGCAGTATTTT
TRBJ1-2	-	TRBV10-3	-	CAISDFGGAAHYGYTF	TGTGCCATCAGTGATTTCGGGGGCGCTGCCCACTATGGCTACACCTTC
TRBJ1-5	TRBD1	TRBV28	-	CASSLTGGSNQPRHF	TGTGCCAGCAGTTTAACAGGGGGCAGCAATCAGCCCCGGCATTTT
TRBJ2-5	TRBD2	TRBV5-1	many	CASSPRLAGPETQYF	TGCGCCAGCAGCCCCAGACTAGCGGGCCCGGAGACCCAGTACTTC
TRBJ2-7	-	TRBV5-6	-	CASTEGGLGYEQYF	TGTGCCAGCACCGAGGGCGGACTGGGCTACGAGCAGTACTTC
TRBJ1-2	-	TRBV4-2	many	CASSQDLRSQDRAYGYTF	TGTGCCAGCAGCCAAGATCTTCGGTCACAGGACCGCGCCTATGGCTACACCTTC
TRBJ2-1	TRBD2	TRBV20-1	-	CSASGLAGVIDEQFF	TGCAGTGCCTCGGGCCTAGCGGGAGTAATCGATGAGCAGTTCTTC
TRBJ2-3	-	TRBV5-1	-	CASTGLTDTQYF	TGCGCCAGCACCGGTCTCACAGATACGCAGTATTTT
TRBJ1-2	-	TRBV12-5	-	CASGAFTGPDSYTF	TGTGCTAGTGGCGCCTTTACAGGACCCGATAGCTACACCTTC
TRBJ2-7	TRBD1	TRBV6-5	many	CASSYPVGTDATLQYF	TGTGCCAGCAGTTACCCAGTCGGGACAGACGCTACGTTGCAGTACTTC
TRBJ2-1	-	TRBV24-1	-	CATSSRSGGEQFF	TGTGCCACCAGTTCTCGGAGCGGCGGTGAGCAGTTCTTC
TRBJ2-7	TRBD1	TRBV6-2/TRBV6-3	many	CASSYKGATEQYF	TGTGCCAGCAGTTACAAGGGGGCTACCGAGCAGTACTTC
TRBJ1-2	-	TRBV4-2	many	CASSQEEGTLLAGYTF	TGTGCCAGCAGCCAAGAGGAGGGTACCTTGCTTGCGGGCTACACCTTC
TRBJ2-1	TRBD2	TRBV12-5	-	CASGLVPGTSLYNEQFF	TGTGCTAGTGGTTTGGTACCCGGGACTAGCTTGTACAATGAGCAGTTCTTC
TRBJ1-6	TRBD1	TRBV20-1	-	CSAGGGQGNFHNSPLHF	TGCAGTGCTGGAGGCGGACAGGGGAATTTCCATAATTCACCCCTCCACTTT
TRBJ1-5	-	TRBV19	-	CASSTPSPYSNQPQHF	TGTGCCAGTAGTACACCTTCACCTTATAGCAATCAGCCCCAGCATTTT
TRBJ2-7	TRBD2	TRBV4-1	-	CASSLQTSGAYEQYF	TGCGCCAGCAGCTTACAGACTAGCGGGGCCTACGAGCAGTACTTC
TRBJ1-2	-	TRBV20-1	many	CSASSDSYGYTF	TGCAGTGCTAGTAGTGACAGCTATGGCTACACCTTC
TRBJ2-1	-	TRBV9	many	CASSVSRSNEQFF	TGTGCCAGCAGCGTAAGTCGGAGCAATGAGCAGTTCTTC
TRBJ1-1	-	TRBV9	many	CASSPRGRANTEAFF	TGTGCCAGCAGCCCACGGGGCAGGGCCAACACTGAAGCTTTCTTT
TRBJ1-5	-	TRBV20-1	-	CSVPAGIHNQPQHF	TGCAGTGTTCCGGCGGGCATTCACAATCAGCCCCAGCATTTT
TRBJ2-7	-	TRBV5-1	many	CASSLEGGRDEQYF	TGCGCCAGCAGCTTGGAGGGCGGCAGGGACGAGCAGTACTTC
TRBJ2-3	-	TRBV29-1	many	CSVVPYLSTDTQYF	TGCAGCGTTGTCCCATACCTTAGCACAGATACGCAGTATTTT
TRBJ2-3	TRBD2	TRBV4-2	-	CASSLYLAGGSGSTDTQYF	TGTGCCAGCAGCCTGTACCTAGCGGGGGGCTCCGGGAGCACAGATACGCAGTATTTT
TRBJ2-1	TRBD2	TRBV20-1	-	CSAVAGGGNEQFF	TGCAGTGCCGTAGCGGGAGGGGGTAATGAGCAGTTCTTC
TRBJ2-7	-	TRBV10-3	many	CAISRDSLSSYEQYF	TGTGCCATCAGCCGGGACTCCTTAAGCTCCTACGAGCAGTACTTC
TRBJ2-6	-	TRBV30	-	CARRINSGANVLTF	TGTGCCCGGAGGATAAACTCTGGGGCCAACGTCCTGACTTTC
TRBJ1-2	-	TRBV4-3	few	CASNQELQTYGYTF	TGCGCCAGCAACCAAGAATTACAGACCTATGGCTACACCTTC
TRBJ2-5	-	TRBV4-2	many	CASSQGDPRETQYF	TGTGCCAGCAGCCAGGGGGACCCCAGGGAGACCCAGTACTTC
TRBJ1-1	-	TRBV5-4	few	CASSSAAASNTEAFF	TGTGCCAGCAGCTCGGCCGCGGCTTCGAACACTGAAGCTTTCTTT
TRBJ1-5	-	TRBV20-1	-	CSARDNPGQINQPQHF	TGCAGTGCTAGAGATAATCCCGGACAGATCAATCAGCCCCAGCATTTT
TRBJ2-1	TRBD2	TRBV27	-	CASVSGLANNEQFF	TGTGCCAGCGTATCGGGACTAGCTAACAATGAGCAGTTCTTC
TRBJ2-3	TRBD2	TRBV6-5	many	CASRETSGATDTQYF	TGTGCCAGCAGGGAGACTAGCGGGGCTACAGATACGCAGTATTTT
TRBJ2-3	TRBD1	TRBV4-3	many	CASSQEPPGQGRGGTQYF	TGCGCCAGCAGCCAAGAACCCCCTGGACAGGGGAGAGGAGGTACGCAGTATTTT
TRBJ2-1	-	TRBV7-2	once	CASSLGGHEQVF	TGTGCCAGCAGCTTAGGGGGCCATGAGCAGGTCTTC